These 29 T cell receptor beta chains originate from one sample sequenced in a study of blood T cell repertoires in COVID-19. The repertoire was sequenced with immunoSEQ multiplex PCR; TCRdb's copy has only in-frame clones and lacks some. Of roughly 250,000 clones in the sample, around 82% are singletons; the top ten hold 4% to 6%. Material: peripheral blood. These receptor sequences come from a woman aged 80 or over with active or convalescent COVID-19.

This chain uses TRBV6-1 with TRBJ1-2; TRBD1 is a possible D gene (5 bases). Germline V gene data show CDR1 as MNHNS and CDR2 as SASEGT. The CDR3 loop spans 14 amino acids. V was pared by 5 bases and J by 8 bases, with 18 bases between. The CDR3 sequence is CASSYGGGEIGYTF. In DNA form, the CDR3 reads TGTGCCAGCAGTTATGGCGGGGGAGAGATAGGCTACACCTTC.

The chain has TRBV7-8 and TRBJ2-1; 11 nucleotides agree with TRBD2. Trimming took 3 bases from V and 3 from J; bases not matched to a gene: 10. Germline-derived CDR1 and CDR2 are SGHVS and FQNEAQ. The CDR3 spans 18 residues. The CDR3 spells CASSFDTTSGSFYNEQFF. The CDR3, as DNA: TGTGCCAGCAGCTTCGACACAACTAGCGGGAGCTTCTACAATGAGCAGTTCTTC. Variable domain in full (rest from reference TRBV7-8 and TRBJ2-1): GAGVSQSPRYKVAKRGQDVALRCDPISGHVSLFWYQQALGQGPEFLTYFQNEAQLDKSGLPSDRFFAERPEGSVSTLKIQRTQQEDSAVYLCASSFDTTSGSFYNEQFFGPGTRLTVL.

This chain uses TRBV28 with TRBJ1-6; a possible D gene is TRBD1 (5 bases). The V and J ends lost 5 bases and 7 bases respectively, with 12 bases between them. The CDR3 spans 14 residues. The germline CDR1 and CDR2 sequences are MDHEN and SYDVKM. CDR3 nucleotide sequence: TGTGCCAGCAGTAGGGGTTGGCGGAATTCACCCCTCCACTTT. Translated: CASSRGWRNSPLHF.

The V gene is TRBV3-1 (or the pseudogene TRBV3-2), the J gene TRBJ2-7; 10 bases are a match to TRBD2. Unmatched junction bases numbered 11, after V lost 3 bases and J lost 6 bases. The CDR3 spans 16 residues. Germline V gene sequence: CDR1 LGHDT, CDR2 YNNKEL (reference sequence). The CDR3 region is CASSHGAGGVAGEQYF. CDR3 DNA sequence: TGTGCCAGCAGCCACGGAGCGGGGGGGGTTGCTGGCGAGCAGTACTTC.

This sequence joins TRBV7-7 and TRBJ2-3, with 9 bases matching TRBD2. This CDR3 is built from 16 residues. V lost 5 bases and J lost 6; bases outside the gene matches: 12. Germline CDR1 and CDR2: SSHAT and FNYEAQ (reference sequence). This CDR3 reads CASSPLNPGTSDTQYF. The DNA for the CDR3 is TGTGCCAGCAGCCCCCTTAACCCCGGGACTAGCGATACGCAGTATTTT.

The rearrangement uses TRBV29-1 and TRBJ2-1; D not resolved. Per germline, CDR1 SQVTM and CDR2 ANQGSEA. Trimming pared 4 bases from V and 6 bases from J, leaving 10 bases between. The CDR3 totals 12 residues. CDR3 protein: CSVASSINEQFF. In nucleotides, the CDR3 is TGCAGCGTTGCGTCTAGTATCAATGAGCAGTTCTTC.

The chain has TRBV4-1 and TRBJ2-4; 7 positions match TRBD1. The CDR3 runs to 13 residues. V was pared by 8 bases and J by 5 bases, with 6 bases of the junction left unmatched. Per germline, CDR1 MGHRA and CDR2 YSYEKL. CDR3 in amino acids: CASRSGTENIQYF. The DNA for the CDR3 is TGCGCCAGCCGCTCGGGGACAGAAAACATTCAGTACTTC.

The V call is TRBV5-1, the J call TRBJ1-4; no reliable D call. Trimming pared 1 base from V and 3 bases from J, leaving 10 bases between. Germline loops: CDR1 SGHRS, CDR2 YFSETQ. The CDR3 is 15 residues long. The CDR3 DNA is TGCGCCAGCAGCTTGAACTCGGGATCTAATGAAAAACTGTTTTTT. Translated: CASSLNSGSNEKLFF.

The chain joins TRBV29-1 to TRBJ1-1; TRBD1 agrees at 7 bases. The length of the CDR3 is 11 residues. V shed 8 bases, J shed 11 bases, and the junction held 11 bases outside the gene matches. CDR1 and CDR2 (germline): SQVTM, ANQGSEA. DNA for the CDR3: TGCAGCATTAGACAGGGCCTCGGGGCTTTCTTT. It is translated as CSIRQGLGAFF.

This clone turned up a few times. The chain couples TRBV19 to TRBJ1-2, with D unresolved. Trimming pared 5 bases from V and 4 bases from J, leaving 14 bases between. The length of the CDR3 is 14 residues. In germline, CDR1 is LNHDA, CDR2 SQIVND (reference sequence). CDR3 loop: CASSPGLGIYGYTF. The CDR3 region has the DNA TGTGCCAGTAGTCCAGGACTGGGGATCTATGGCTACACCTTC.

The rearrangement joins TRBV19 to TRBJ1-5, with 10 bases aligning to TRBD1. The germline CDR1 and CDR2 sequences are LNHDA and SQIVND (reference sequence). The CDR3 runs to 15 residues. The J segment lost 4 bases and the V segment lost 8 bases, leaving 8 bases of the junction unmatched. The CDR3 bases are TGTGCCAGTTCGTATTCGGACAGGGGGAATCAGCCCCAGCATTTT. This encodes CASSYSDRGNQPQHF.

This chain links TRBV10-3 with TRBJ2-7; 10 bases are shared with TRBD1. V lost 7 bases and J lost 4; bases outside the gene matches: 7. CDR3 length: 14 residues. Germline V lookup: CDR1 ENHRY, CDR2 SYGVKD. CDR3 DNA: TGTGCCATCACGAGCGGGACAGGGGATTACGAGCAGTACTTC. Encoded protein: CAITSGTGDYEQYF.

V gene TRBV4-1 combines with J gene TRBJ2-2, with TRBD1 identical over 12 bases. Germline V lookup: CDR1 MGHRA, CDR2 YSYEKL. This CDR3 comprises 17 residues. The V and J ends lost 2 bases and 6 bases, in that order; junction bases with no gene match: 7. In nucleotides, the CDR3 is TGCGCCAGCAGCCAACAACTTGGGACAGGGGGCCCCGGGGAGCTGTTTTTT. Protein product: CASSQQLGTGGPGELFF.

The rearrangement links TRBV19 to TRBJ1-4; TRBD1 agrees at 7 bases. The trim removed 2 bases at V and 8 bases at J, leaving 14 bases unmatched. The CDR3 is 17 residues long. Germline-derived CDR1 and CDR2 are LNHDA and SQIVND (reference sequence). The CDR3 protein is CASSIRRGQVELEKLFF. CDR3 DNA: TGTGCCAGTAGTATAAGGCGCGGACAGGTCGAACTGGAAAAACTGTTTTTT.

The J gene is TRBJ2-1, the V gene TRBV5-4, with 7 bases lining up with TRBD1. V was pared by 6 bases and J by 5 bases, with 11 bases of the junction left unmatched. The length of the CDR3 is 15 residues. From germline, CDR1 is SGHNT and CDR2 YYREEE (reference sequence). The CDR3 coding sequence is TGTGCCAGCACCTCTTATGGGACAGAAAACAATGAGCAGTTCTTC. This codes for CASTSYGTENNEQFF.

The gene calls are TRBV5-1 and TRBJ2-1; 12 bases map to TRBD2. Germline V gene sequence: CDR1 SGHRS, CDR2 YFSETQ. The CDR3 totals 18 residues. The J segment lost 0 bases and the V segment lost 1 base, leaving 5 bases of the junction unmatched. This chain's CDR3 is CASSLTTSGGSSYNEQFF. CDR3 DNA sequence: TGCGCCAGCAGCTTGACGACTAGCGGGGGAAGCTCCTACAATGAGCAGTTCTTC.

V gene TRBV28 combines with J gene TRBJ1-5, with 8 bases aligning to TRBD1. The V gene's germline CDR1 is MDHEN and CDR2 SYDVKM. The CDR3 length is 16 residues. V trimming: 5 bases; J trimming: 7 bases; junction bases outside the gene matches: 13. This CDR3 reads CASSRRPDRARQPQHF. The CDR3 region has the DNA TGTGCCAGCAGTAGACGGCCGGACAGGGCGCGGCAGCCCCAGCATTTT.

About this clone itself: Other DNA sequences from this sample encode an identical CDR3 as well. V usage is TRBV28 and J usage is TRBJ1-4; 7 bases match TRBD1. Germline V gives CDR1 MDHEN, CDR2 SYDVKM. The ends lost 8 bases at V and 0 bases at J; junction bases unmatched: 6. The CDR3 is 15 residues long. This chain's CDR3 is CASRGTDATNEKLFF. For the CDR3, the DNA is TGTGCCAGCCGGGGGACAGACGCAACTAATGAAAAACTGTTTTTT.

The CDR3, as DNA: TGCGCCAGCAGCCCCTCGGAGCGGGGGGCTGAAGCTTTCTTT. Residues: CASSPSERGAEAFF. The genes are TRBV5-1 and TRBJ1-1, with D tentatively TRBD1 (5 bases). Trimming stripped 4 bases from V and 6 bases from J, with 16 bases between. The CDR3 is made up of 14 amino acids. Germline CDR1 is SGHRS and CDR2 is YFSETQ.

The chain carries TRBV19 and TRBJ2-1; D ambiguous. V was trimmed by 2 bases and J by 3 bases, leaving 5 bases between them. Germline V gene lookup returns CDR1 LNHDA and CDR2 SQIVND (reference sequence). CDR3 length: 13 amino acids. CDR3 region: CASSIQIYNEQFF. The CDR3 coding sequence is TGTGCCAGTAGTATACAGATCTACAATGAGCAGTTCTTC.

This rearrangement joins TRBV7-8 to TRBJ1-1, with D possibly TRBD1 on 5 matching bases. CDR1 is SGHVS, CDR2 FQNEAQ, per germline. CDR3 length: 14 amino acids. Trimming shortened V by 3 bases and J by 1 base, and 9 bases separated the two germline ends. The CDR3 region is CASSFDGQNTEAFF. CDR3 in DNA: TGTGCCAGCAGCTTTGACGGACAGAACACTGAAGCTTTCTTT. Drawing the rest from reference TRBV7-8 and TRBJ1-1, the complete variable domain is GAGVSQSPRYKVAKRGQDVALRCDPISGHVSLFWYQQALGQGPEFLTYFQNEAQLDKSGLPSDRFFAERPEGSVSTLKIQRTQQEDSAVYLCASSFDGQNTEAFFGQGTRLTVV.

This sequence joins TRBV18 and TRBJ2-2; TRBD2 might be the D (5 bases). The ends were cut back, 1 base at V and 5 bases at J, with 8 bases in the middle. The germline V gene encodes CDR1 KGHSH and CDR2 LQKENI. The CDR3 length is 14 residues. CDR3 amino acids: CASSPRLATGELFF. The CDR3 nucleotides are TGTGCCAGCTCACCACGTCTAGCTACCGGGGAGCTGTTTTTT.

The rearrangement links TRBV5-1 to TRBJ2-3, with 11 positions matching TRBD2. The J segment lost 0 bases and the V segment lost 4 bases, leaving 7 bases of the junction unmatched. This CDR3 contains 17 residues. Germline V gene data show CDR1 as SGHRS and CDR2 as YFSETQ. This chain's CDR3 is CASSTGTSGISTDTQYF. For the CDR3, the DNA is TGCGCCAGCAGCACCGGGACTAGCGGAATCAGCACAGATACGCAGTATTTT.

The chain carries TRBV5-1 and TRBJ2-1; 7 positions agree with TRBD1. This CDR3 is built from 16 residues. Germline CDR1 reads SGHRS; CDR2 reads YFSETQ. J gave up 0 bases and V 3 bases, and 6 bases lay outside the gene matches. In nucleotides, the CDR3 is TGCGCCAGCAGCTCGGGACAGTTGAGCTCCTACAATGAGCAGTTCTTC. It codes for CASSSGQLSSYNEQFF.

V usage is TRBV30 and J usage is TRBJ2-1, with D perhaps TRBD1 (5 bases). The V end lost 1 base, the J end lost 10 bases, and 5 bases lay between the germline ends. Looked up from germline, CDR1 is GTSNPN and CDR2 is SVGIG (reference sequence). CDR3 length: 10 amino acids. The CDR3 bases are TGTGCCTGGAGTGGGACAGAGCAGTTCTTC. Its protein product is CAWSGTEQFF.

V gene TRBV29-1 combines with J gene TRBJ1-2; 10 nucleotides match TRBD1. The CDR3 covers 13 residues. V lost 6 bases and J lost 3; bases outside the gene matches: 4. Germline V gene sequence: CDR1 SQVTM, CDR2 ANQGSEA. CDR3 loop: CSVMTGGDYGYTF. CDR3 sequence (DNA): TGCAGCGTGATGACAGGGGGCGACTATGGCTACACCTTC.

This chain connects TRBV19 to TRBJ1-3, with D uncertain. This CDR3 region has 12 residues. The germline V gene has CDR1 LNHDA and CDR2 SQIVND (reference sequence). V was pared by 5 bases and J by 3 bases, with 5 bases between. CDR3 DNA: TGTGCCAGTAGTTCCCTTGGAAACACCATATATTTT. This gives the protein CASSSLGNTIYF.

The CDR3 loop is CASSKGHSNQPQHF. Written as DNA, the CDR3 is TGTGCCAGTAGTAAAGGACATAGCAATCAGCCCCAGCATTTT. The gene calls are TRBV19 and TRBJ1-5; possibly TRBD1 for D (5 bases). V was shortened by 4 bases and J by 0 bases, with 7 bases between the two germline ends. The CDR3 is made up of 14 amino acids. CDR1 LNHDA and CDR2 SQIVND come from the germline V gene (reference sequence).

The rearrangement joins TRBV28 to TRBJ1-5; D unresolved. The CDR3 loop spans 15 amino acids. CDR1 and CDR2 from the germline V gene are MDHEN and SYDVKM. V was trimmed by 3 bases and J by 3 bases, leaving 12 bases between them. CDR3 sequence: CASSLGPGYNQPQHF. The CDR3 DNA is TGTGCCAGCAGTTTGGGCCCGGGGTACAATCAGCCCCAGCATTTT.